Following are 30 T cell receptor beta chains from one sample sequenced in a study of shared clonotypes between healthy human individuals. Here immunoSEQ multiplex PCR was the method, and the copy in TCRdb shows in-frame clones only, minus some. Among some 650,000 clones listed, roughly 97% were seen once. Sequencing used naive CD4+ T cells sorted from blood. Subset given: CD45RA+ positively selected. The source is a woman between 25 and 40 years old in good health.

V gene TRBV19 combines with J gene TRBJ1-4; no reliable D call. The germline CDR1 and CDR2 sequences are LNHDA and SQIVND (reference sequence). The CDR3 runs 15 residues. V gave up 4 bases and J gave up 0 bases, with 9 bases separating them. As DNA, the CDR3 is TGTGCCAGTAGTAGGTCGGATTCAACTAATGAAAAACTGTTTTTT. It specifies CASSRSDSTNEKLFF.

V usage is TRBV7-2 and J usage is TRBJ2-1, with unresolved D. CDR3 length equals 12 residues. V was pared by 0 bases and J by 8 bases, with 5 bases between. CDR1 and CDR2 from the germline V gene are SGHTA and FQGNSA. CDR3 in amino acids: CASSLAGYEQFF. The CDR3 DNA sequence: TGTGCCAGCAGCTTAGCAGGGTATGAGCAGTTCTTC.

The chain recombines TRBV7-2 with TRBJ2-7; D unclear. This CDR3 is built from 15 residues. Germline V gives CDR1 SGHTA, CDR2 FQGNSA. V lost 3 bases, J lost 0 bases, and 12 bases lay in between. The CDR3 nucleotides read TGTGCCAGCAGCTTCAATACAGTGCCCTCCTACGAGCAGTACTTC. Translated, it gives CASSFNTVPSYEQYF.

This clone occurred once. The chain is built from TRBV27 and TRBJ2-6; TRBD2 is a possible D gene (7 bases). The CDR3 spans 15 residues. Germline CDR1 reads MNHEY; CDR2 reads SMNVEV (reference sequence). Trimming left V 11 bases short and J 0 bases short, with 14 bases between. The CDR3 loop reads CAGGVGASGANVLTF. In DNA form, the CDR3 reads TGTGCCGGGGGGGTGGGGGCCTCTGGGGCCAACGTCCTGACTTTC.

J is TRBJ1-6 and V is TRBV2; TRBD1 agrees at 7 bases. This CDR3 spans 15 amino acids. After removal of 4 bases from V and 7 bases from J, the junction contained 7 bases not matched to a gene. Germline V gene sequence: CDR1 SNHLY, CDR2 FYNNEI. CDR3 sequence (DNA): TGTGCCAGCAGTGCTCGACAGGGAATGAATTCACCCCTCCACTTT. Its protein is CASSARQGMNSPLHF.

The chain carries TRBV5-1 and TRBJ2-2; D unclear. The CDR3 spans 16 residues. The germline V gene encodes CDR1 SGHRS and CDR2 YFSETQ. Trimming cost V 4 bases and J 1 base, with 14 bases left between them. CDR3 sequence: CASSPPIGENTGELFF. The CDR3 DNA is TGCGCCAGCAGCCCCCCTATTGGGGAGAACACCGGGGAGCTGTTTTTT. The full variable domain, rest sourced from reference TRBV5-1 and TRBJ2-2, is KAGVTQTPRYLIKTRGQQVTLSCSPISGHRSVSWYQQTPGQGLQFLFEYFSETQRNKGNFPGRFSGRQFSNSRSEMNVSTLELGDSALYLCASSPPIGENTGELFFGEGSRLTVL.

This chain joins TRBV7-2 and TRBJ1-2; no clear D. The CDR3 has 14 amino acids. The V end lost 0 bases, the J end lost 3 bases, and 8 bases lay between the germline ends. Germline V CDR1 and CDR2: SGHTA, FQGNSA. CDR3 in DNA: TGTGCCAGCAGCTTAGCGGGGAGGGACTATGGCTACACCTTC. It specifies CASSLAGRDYGYTF. The full variable domain, rest sourced from reference TRBV7-2 and TRBJ1-2, is GAGVSQSPSNKVTEKGKDVELRCDPISGHTALYWYRQSLGQGLEFLIYFQGNSAPDKSGLPSDRFSAERTGGSVSTLTIQRTQQEDSAVYLCASSLAGRDYGYTFGSGTRLTVV.

The chain carries TRBV30 and TRBJ2-7, with TRBD2 matching 8 bases. The CDR3 is 13 residues long. The germline CDR1 and CDR2 sequences are GTSNPN and SVGIG (reference sequence). J gave up 6 bases and V 7 bases, and 11 bases lay outside the gene matches. The CDR3 bases are TGTGCCTCCTCGAGGGCGGGAGGTTTCGAGCAGTACTTC. Amino acid sequence: CASSRAGGFEQYF.

The chain combines TRBV5-1 with TRBJ1-2; D call uncertain. CDR3 length: 15 residues. Germline loops: CDR1 SGHRS, CDR2 YFSETQ. V lost 5 bases to trimming and J lost 8 bases, with 22 bases between them. The chain's CDR3 is CASRLSVQTYGGYTF. The CDR3 DNA reads TGCGCCAGCAGGTTGTCGGTACAGACCTATGGCGGCTACACCTTC.

This clone was counted only a few times. The chain joins TRBV30 to TRBJ1-1, with a possible D match to TRBD1 (5 bases). With 5 bases removed from V and 5 bases from J, the gap between germline ends came to 12 bases. Looked up from germline, CDR1 is GTSNPN and CDR2 is SVGIG (reference sequence). The CDR3 loop spans 12 amino acids. The CDR3 region is CAWGRWGTEAFF. In DNA, the CDR3 is TGTGCCTGGGGGCGATGGGGGACTGAAGCTTTCTTT. Based on the CDR3 plus reference TRBV30 and TRBJ1-1, the full variable domain is SQTIHQWPATLVQPVGSPLSLECTVEGTSNPNLYWYRQAAGRGLQLLFYSVGIGQISSEVPQNLSASRPQDRQFILSSKKLLLSDSGFYLCAWGRWGTEAFFGQGTRLTVV.

This chain joins TRBV5-1 and TRBJ1-4, with D possibly TRBD1 on 6 matching bases. Germline CDR1 reads SGHRS; CDR2 reads YFSETQ. V lost 6 bases, J lost 5 bases, and 14 bases lay in between. CDR3 length equals 14 residues. The CDR3 DNA reads TGCGCCAGCAAAGGGGGGACGAAAAATGAAAAACTGTTTTTT. The encoded protein is CASKGGTKNEKLFF.

V gene TRBV28 combines with J gene TRBJ2-5; the D gene is possibly TRBD1 (5 bases). The CDR3 covers 13 residues. CDR1 and CDR2 from the germline V gene are MDHEN and SYDVKM. Trimming pared 2 bases from V and 5 bases from J, leaving 9 bases between. CDR3 in DNA: TGTGCCAGCAGTTTAAGACAGCCGGAGACCCAGTACTTC. As protein: CASSLRQPETQYF.

This chain links TRBV7-9 with TRBJ1-1; tentative D call: TRBD1 (5 bases). The CDR3 contains 14 residues. Germline CDR1 and CDR2: SEHNR and FQNEAQ (reference sequence). The V end lost 2 bases, the J end lost 7 bases, and 14 bases lay between the germline ends. The CDR3, as DNA: TGTGCCAGCAGCTTAAGGGACCTACCAGATGAAGCTTTCTTT. Translated: CASSLRDLPDEAFF. The full variable domain, in which reference TRBV7-9 and TRBJ1-1 provide the parts outside the CDR3, is DTGVSQNPRHKITKRGQNVTFRCDPISEHNRLYWYRQTLGQGPEFLTYFQNEAQLEKSRLLSDRFSAERPKGSFSTLEIQRTEQGDSAMYLCASSLRDLPDEAFFGQGTRLTVV.

This clone was found once. The genes are TRBV27 and TRBJ2-4, with D unclear. Germline V lookup: CDR1 MNHEY, CDR2 SMNVEV (reference sequence). CDR3 length: 17 residues. The V gene lost 2 bases and the J gene lost 3 bases, with 17 bases spanning the gap. DNA for the CDR3: TGTGCCAGCAGTTTAAGCACAGTCGGATTTGACAAAAACATTCAGTACTTC. Translating it yields CASSLSTVGFDKNIQYF.

The V gene is TRBV7-3, the J gene TRBJ1-1; maybe TRBD1 (5 bases). V dropped 1 base and J dropped 4 bases, with 13 bases sitting between them. Germline CDR1 SGHTA, CDR2 FQGTGA. The CDR3 runs to 15 residues. CDR3 DNA: TGTGCCAGCAGCTTAAGCGGGCAGGGTGGCACTGAAGCTTTCTTT. Protein sequence: CASSLSGQGGTEAFF.

For the CDR3, the DNA is TGTGCCAGCAGCTTAGCTATGGGCAGAGAGCAGTACTTC. Amino acids: CASSLAMGREQYF. This rearrangement joins TRBV11-3 to TRBJ2-5; D ambiguous. V was shortened by 1 base and J by 11 bases, with 14 bases between the two germline ends. Germline V CDR1 and CDR2: SGHNT, YENEEA. This CDR3 has 13 amino acids.

The chain employs TRBV28 and TRBJ1-2; perhaps TRBD1 as D (6 bases). The CDR3 contains 16 residues. The germline V gene has CDR1 MDHEN and CDR2 SYDVKM. V shed 4 bases and J shed 3 bases, with 18 bases lying between them. The CDR3 sequence: CASSSTGRPGDYGYTF. Here the CDR3 DNA reads TGTGCCAGCAGTTCGACAGGCCGCCCTGGAGACTATGGCTACACCTTC.

The rearrangement uses TRBV28 and TRBJ1-5; a weak D match, TRBD1 (5 bases). V was shortened by 10 bases and J by 2 bases, with 15 bases between the two germline ends. The CDR3 spans 14 residues. CDR1 and CDR2 from the germline V gene are MDHEN and SYDVKM. The CDR3 DNA sequence: TGTGCCACCAAACAAGGAGGGGGCAATCAGCCCCAGCATTTT. Its protein product is CATKQGGGNQPQHF.

The V and J genes are TRBV5-1 and TRBJ1-1; tentatively, D is TRBD1 (5 bases). The CDR3 is 15 amino acids. The V and J ends lost 4 bases and 5 bases respectively, with 18 bases between them. Germline CDR1 and CDR2: SGHRS and YFSETQ. For the CDR3, the DNA is TGCGCCAGCAGCCTCCTGGTCGGGGCACGGACTGAAGCTTTCTTT. Amino acids: CASSLLVGARTEAFF.

The DNA for the CDR3 is TGTGCCAGCACGGGGGGTCATGGCTACACCTTC. Its protein is CASTGGHGYTF. The chain has TRBV28 and TRBJ1-2, with D possibly being TRBD1 (5 bases). Germline V CDR1 and CDR2: MDHEN, SYDVKM. Trimming left V 7 bases short and J 6 bases short, with 9 bases between. The CDR3 consists of 11 residues.

The gene calls are TRBV5-1 and TRBJ2-5; no clear D. Between the trimmed V and J ends, which lost 7 bases and 1 base, there was a span of 20 bases. Germline-derived CDR1 and CDR2 are SGHRS and YFSETQ. This CDR3 is built from 16 residues. The CDR3 nucleotides are TGCGCCAGCCAATCCGTTAAACAGAGTATCCAAGAGACCCAGTACTTC. Encoded protein: CASQSVKQSIQETQYF.

This chain uses TRBV29-1 with TRBJ1-4, with D hard to call. Trimming took 0 bases from V and 6 from J, leaving 14 bases between them. The germline gives CDR1 SQVTM, CDR2 ANQGSEA. The CDR3 is 15 residues long. The CDR3 loop is CSVEDRGGSDEKLFF. Written as DNA, the CDR3 is TGCAGCGTTGAAGATCGCGGAGGGAGCGATGAAAAACTGTTTTTT.

The J gene is TRBJ2-3, the V gene TRBV10-1; TRBD2 aligns across 7 bases. Germline values: CDR1 WNHNN, CDR2 SYGVQD (reference sequence). The CDR3 extends over 14 amino acids. V lost 8 bases and J lost 5; bases outside the gene matches: 10. The CDR3 loop is CASGIGRAIDTQYF. Written as DNA, the CDR3 is TGCGCCAGCGGGATTGGGAGGGCGATAGATACGCAGTATTTT.

The chain uses TRBV19 and TRBJ2-5; 9 nucleotides match TRBD1. The CDR3 sequence is 16 residues long. V was clipped by 7 bases and J by 5 bases; unmatched bases: 14. CDR1 LNHDA and CDR2 SQIVND come from the germline V gene (reference sequence). The CDR3 sequence: CASKENPGQGTETQYF. CDR3 nucleotide sequence: TGTGCCAGTAAGGAAAACCCGGGACAGGGTACGGAGACCCAGTACTTC.

The gene calls are TRBV28 and TRBJ1-4; TRBD1 matches at 11 bases. Germline-derived CDR1 and CDR2 are MDHEN and SYDVKM. Trimming removed 3 bases from V and 6 bases from J; junction bases left unmatched: 9. CDR3 size: 17 residues. This chain's CDR3 is CASSLNAKDRGHEKLFF. The CDR3 bases are TGTGCCAGCAGTTTGAACGCGAAGGACAGGGGGCATGAAAAACTGTTTTTT. The full variable domain, in which reference TRBV28 and TRBJ1-4 provide the parts outside the CDR3, is DVKVTQSSRYLVKRTGEKVFLECVQDMDHENMFWYRQDPGLGLRLIYFSYDVKMKEKGDIPEGYSVSREKKERFSLILESASTNQTSMYLCASSLNAKDRGHEKLFFGSGTQLSVL.

The chain is built from TRBV11-2 and TRBJ2-7, with 7 positions matching TRBD1. The CDR3 consists of 14 residues. V lost 1 base, J lost 2 bases, and 2 bases stayed unmatched. Germline values: CDR1 SGHAT, CDR2 FQNNGV. CDR3 loop: CASSLGQGAYEQYF. The CDR3 coding sequence is TGTGCCAGCAGCTTAGGACAGGGTGCCTACGAGCAGTACTTC.

In its sample, this clone was seen once. The chain recombines TRBV19 with TRBJ1-1, with TRBD1 matching over 8 bases. The J segment lost 5 bases and the V segment lost 0 bases, leaving 2 bases of the junction unmatched. Germline CDR1 LNHDA, CDR2 SQIVND (reference sequence). This CDR3 region has 14 residues. DNA of the CDR3: TGTGCCAGTAGTATAGAAACAGGGGGGACTGAAGCTTTCTTT. Translating it yields CASSIETGGTEAFF.

This clone was detected once. The chain is built from TRBV6-6 and TRBJ1-2, with D unclear. Germline V gene data show CDR1 as MNHNY and CDR2 as SVGAGI (reference sequence). Trimming left V 6 bases short and J 7 bases short, with 12 bases between. CDR3 length: 12 residues. CDR3 in DNA: TGTGCCAGCAGGGAAACTAGGCCTGGCTACACCTTC. It is translated as CASRETRPGYTF.

The chain combines TRBV7-9 with TRBJ2-7, with D uncertain. The CDR3 contains 14 residues. Germline V gene lookup returns CDR1 SEHNR and CDR2 FQNEAQ (reference sequence). Deletions cut 5 bases from V and 5 bases from J, with 16 bases between. In nucleotides, the CDR3 is TGTGCCAGCAGCCCCCCCTGGATTTTAGACGAGCAGTACTTC. Its translation is CASSPPWILDEQYF.

The genes are TRBV7-3 and TRBJ2-2, with 7 nucleotides matching TRBD2. This CDR3 contains 15 residues. Trimming cost V 5 bases and J 2 bases; bases outside gene matches: 5. Per germline, CDR1 SGHTA and CDR2 FQGTGA. The CDR3 sequence is CASSRGLPNTGELFF. In nucleotides, the CDR3 is TGTGCCAGCAGCCGGGGACTACCAAACACCGGGGAGCTGTTTTTT.